The sequence of this T cell receptor beta chain was determined in a study of T cells in Graves' hyperthyroidism and ophthalmopathy (dated by TCRdb to about 2019). The study in broad terms: Peripheral blood samples were taken at initial diagnosis, before any treatment was given. Prospective prediction of ophthalmopathy was tested in an independent validation cohort of approximately 19 hyperthyroidism patients and some 17 patients who later progressed to ophthalmopathy. In addition, the study compared T-cell repertoires in thyroid tissue and in blood from over 5 Graves' hyperthyroidism patients. For training and testing, the roughly 97 patients in the discovery cohort were randomly divided in a 7:3 ratio. After sampling, hyperthyroidism patients received methimazole starting at 30 mg daily, and ophthalmopathy patients received high-dose intravenous methylprednisolone. TCR V-J signatures able to tell the groups apart were searched for in a discovery cohort of 100 or so patients, of whom 40 to 45 had Graves' ophthalmopathy and more than 55 had stable Graves' hyperthyroidism. TCR Vbeta CDR3 sequencing of 120 to 150 peripheral blood samples (over 40 ophthalmopathy, about 80 hyperthyroidism and approximately 17 progressor patients) is reported in the paper. General findings and caveats noted by the study authors: Most expanded thyroid clonotypes (frequency above 0.001) were also found in blood, which suggests that blood repertoires may mirror thyroid immune responses. In validation, the model predicted progression to ophthalmopathy with around 71% sensitivity and over 72% specificity, a median of about 6.7 months before onset. No statistical method was used to fix the sample size in advance, and group allocation was not hidden from the investigators. Ophthalmopathy was separated from stable hyperthyroidism by a 13 V-J signature model, with over 85% sensitivity and about 81% specificity obtained in cross-validation and 80%/75% obtained in testing.

Amplification of TCR beta CDR3 regions was carried out from RNA transcripts. A first-round RT-PCR of the TCR CDR3 used the HTBI primer set with the Qiagen OneStep RT-PCR kit. Libraries were constructed in a second round of multiplex PCR, after which size selection and purification were performed. Libraries were sequenced paired-end with 100 bp reads on an Illumina HiSeq2000. In the original analysis: SOAPnuke was used to process the raw data, with reads discarded if the reads contained adapters or uncalled bases, had a mean Phred below 15, or lacked an exact constant-primer or identifier match. High-quality paired reads were merged with COPE v1.2.5, and unique nucleotide sequences were defined as clonotypes. Clonotypes were aligned to IMGT TRBV, TRBD and TRBJ reference segments using MiTCR v1.1. The analysis was restricted to V-J combinations with a frequency above 0.0001, which together covered around 99% of the repertoires. A TCS score was defined as the ratio of F50 (clonal expansion) to E x V (chaos), with BLOSUM62-based TCRdist applied between CDR3 peptides within each V-J. Welch's t-statistics and random forest reduced just over 500 V-J features to fewer than 15, which were used in a naive Bayes classifier (R e1071). The public reads were quality trimmed at Q25 with fastp and then assembled into clones with MiXCR by TCRdb, keeping productive beta chains. Each record represents a unique CDR3 protein, reported with the most common genes and DNA among its rows. The V and J calls were determined by TCRdb, not by the authors. For this sample there are approximately 400,000 distinct CDR3 sequences; around 25% appear just once. The top ten clonotypes cover 73% of the sample.

CDR1 SQVTM and CDR2 ANQGSEA were looked up in the germline V gene. V has 6 bases trimmed and J has 3 bases trimmed; junction bases matching no gene number 14. The CDR3 goes from the cysteine to the phenylalanine over 17 residues. Only the CDR3 portion is preserved as DNA: 51 bases, with reading frame beginning at the first base. This clonotype turned up a few times. Its binding antigen is unknown. Per-base quality was not reported, and no clone a single base away is much larger than it. A patient counted as having stable Graves' hyperthyroidism if no progression to ophthalmopathy occurred over 18 months of follow-up. Hyperthyroidism patients were newly diagnosed, had a disease duration of under 2 months, and were aged 18 to 65 years. Exclusion was applied to patients with uncontrolled infections, other autoimmune diseases, pregnancy or lactation. Clinical symptoms, serum thyroxine and TRAb, thyroid ultrasound, and orbital computed tomography formed the basis for the diagnoses. PBMCs were separated from 7.5 to 10 ml of fresh peripheral blood using Ficoll-Paque density gradient centrifugation. Total RNA was extracted using Trizol reagent, and RNA quality was assessed on an Agilent 2100 Bioanalyzer.

Sequencing used blood. The clonotype originates from a man aged 50 to 60 with Graves' hyperthyroidism. The V gene is TRBV29-1 and the J gene is TRBJ2-5; 12 central bases correspond to TRBD2. The CDR3 protein: CSVGIGASGRAEETQYF. The base sequence is TGCAGCGTGGGGATTGGGGCTAGCGGGAGGGCCGAAGAGACCCAGTACTTC.